This T cell receptor beta chain was retrieved from a study of blood T cell repertoires in COVID-19 (dated by TCRdb to the early 2020s). At the level of the whole study: Samples covering the acute and convalescent phases of COVID-19 were provided by collaborators in the United States, Italy and Spain. The material from the prospective study consisted of cDNA or gDNA derived from T cells, B-cell-depleted T cells, or PBMCs. The dataset comprised deeply sampled blood TCRbeta repertoires from subjects exposed to, actively infected with, or recovered from COVID-19. A freely available public database, intended as a resource for researchers studying the immune response to SARS-CoV-2, is where the repertoires were released. Samples came from the ongoing ImmuneRACE study (first 160 participants) plus 1,254 subjects from 6 global collaborators. Nearly every sample came with metadata listing a de-identified subject ID, COVID-19 status, age in years and sex. Where available, HLA class I and class II types were obtained from metadata supplied by the sample provider rather than from assay-based typing.

For CDR1 and CDR2, the germline V gene (reference sequence) lists MNHEY and SMNVEV. Inclusive of the bounding cysteine and phenylalanine, the CDR3 is 11 residues long. The read is trimmed to its CDR3 DNA, 33 bases read in frame from base 1. V sheds 4 bases and J sheds 3 bases, leaving 4 bases between their ends. Enrolling through a virtual design, the prospective study's participants ranged in age from roughly 18 to 89 years and lived across some 22 United States geographic areas. In the prospective study, cohorts were assigned on the basis of participant-reported clinical history obtained from a screening survey and a study questionnaire. ImmuneRACE Cohort 3 recovered participants were defined by two consecutive negative NP/OP PCR tests, healthcare professional clearance, or symptom resolution. In the prospective study, mobile phlebotomists collected whole blood, serum and a nasopharyngeal or oropharyngeal swab from each participant. Participants in the prospective study had the option to provide additional blood draws and questionnaires over an approximately two-month period. Before DNA extraction, prospective study blood samples were shipped either frozen or at room temperature.

Findings and caveats that apply to the study as a whole: The amount of clinical and demographic metadata varied by source and participant and was provided uncurated.

Comment on this clone: The clone's antigen remains unknown. A much bigger clone sits one base away, suggesting this may be a read error. Other nucleotide sequences from this sample produce the same CDR3.

The immunoSEQ Assay, a bias-controlled multiplex PCR, was used to amplify TCRbeta CDR3 regions from genomic DNA. The authors' pipeline ran thus. Within the assay, amplification of reference gene primers was used to estimate how many nucleated cells each sample contained. To quantify the absolute abundance of each unique TCRbeta CDR3 rearrangement, sequence reads were collapsed and filtered. Productive Simpson clonality was computed per sample as the square root of Simpson's diversity index over productive rearrangements. TCRdb limited this immuneACCESS table to in-frame rearrangements with V and J called. A share of clones is missing; checked studies link under half to unresolved V genes, and the rest is unexplained. The V and J calls and the clone size are those of that table, but D and trimming were determined from the DNA. Here the sample has approximately 260,000 clones; roughly 80% occur a single time. Clones ranked in the top ten supply approximately 3.6% of the sample.

The source of this sequence is a man in his fifties or sixties who had recovered from COVID-19. The V and J segments used are TRBV27 and TRBJ2-7, with the D segment identity uncertain. The sample comprised PBMCs or T cells enriched from blood (not recorded which). The CDR3 protein is CASSSGYEQYF. DNA sequence: TGTGCCAGCAGTTCCGGCTACGAGCAGTACTTC.